The 6 T cell receptor beta chains given below trace back to one sample, sequenced in a study of CD4+ T cells in melanoma. Sequencing used immunoSEQ multiplex PCR; TCRdb keeps in-frame clones, though not all of them. This sample carries over 100,000 clones, over 80% of them seen once, and the ten largest clones take 3.3%. Sequenced sample: peripheral blood. The receptors stem from a human donor with melanoma.

The genes are TRBV4-1 and TRBJ1-5, with D perhaps matching TRBD1 (5 bases). The V gene lost 4 bases and the J gene lost 5 bases, with 18 bases spanning the gap. This CDR3 is 16 amino acids long. Germline CDR1 is MGHRA and CDR2 is YSYEKL. The CDR3 DNA follows: TGCGCCAGCAGCCCCTTATTCGGGACGGCTGATCAGCCCCAGCATTTT. Its translation is CASSPLFGTADQPQHF.

The V and J genes are TRBV9 and TRBJ2-5; D is possibly TRBD1 or TRBD2 (5 bases each). The CDR3 extends over 14 amino acids. Trimming pared 7 bases from V and 3 bases from J, leaving 16 bases between. CDR1 and CDR2 (germline): SGDLS, YYNGEE. For the CDR3, the DNA is TGTGCCAGCGCCCCCCGGGTGGGGGAAGAGACCCAGTACTTC. It codes for CASAPRVGEETQYF.

V and J are TRBV5-1 and TRBJ2-7; 11 nucleotides agree with TRBD1. The CDR3 extends over 18 amino acids. V shed 5 bases and J 0 bases; nucleotides not matched to a gene: 13. In germline, CDR1 is SGHRS, CDR2 YFSETQ. CDR3 bases: TGCGCCAGCAGGGACAGGGGGCGGATCCAAGGATCCTCCTACGAGCAGTACTTC. Its protein is CASRDRGRIQGSSYEQYF.

The rearrangement links TRBV7-9 to TRBJ2-7, with TRBD1 identical over 8 bases. The CDR3 is 13 residues long. Germline assignment: CDR1 SEHNR and CDR2 FQNEAQ (reference sequence). J lost 3 bases, V lost 3 bases, and 1 base had no gene match. CDR3 in DNA: TGTGCCAGCAGCTTTGGGACAGGCTACGAGCAGTACTTC. As protein: CASSFGTGYEQYF.

V is TRBV6-5 and J is TRBJ2-7; tentatively, D is TRBD1 or TRBD2 (5 bases each). V was cut by 6 bases and J by 5 bases, with 17 bases left in between. In germline, CDR1 is MNHEY, CDR2 SVGAGI. The CDR3 length is 14 residues. The CDR3 DNA sequence: TGTGCCAGCAGACCTCCCCAGGGACGGCACGAGCAGTACTTC. It yields the protein CASRPPQGRHEQYF.

The gene calls are TRBV7-2 and TRBJ2-1, with D possibly matching TRBD1 (5 bases). Germline V lookup: CDR1 SGHTA, CDR2 FQGNSA. V shed 2 bases and J shed 3 bases, with 11 bases lying between them. CDR3 length: 15 amino acids. The CDR3 DNA sequence: TGTGCCAGCAGCTTATCGGCAGGGCGCTACAATGAGCAGTTCTTC. Its protein is CASSLSAGRYNEQFF.